This entry describes one T cell receptor beta chain. Its antigen is unidentified. The sample belongs to a study of T cell responses to AZD1222 COVID-19 vaccine. For the study at large: It was second doses at about 4 or about 12 weeks that were pooled. Notes on the study in general: Donors were largely white British and mainly female; clonal diversity was possibly underestimated. Baseline seropositives among AZD1222 recipients totaled only five to seven. The study found vaccine-associated CD4 TCRs spanning spike, dominant at 160-218 and 743-854.

Sequenced by immunoSEQ multiplex PCR; TCRdb stores in-frame clones only, minus some. The sample carries roughly 130,000 clones, 85% to 95% recorded once. The starting material was peripheral blood, obtained on day 0 of AZD1222 vaccination. The source is an adult in good health.

The DNA for the CDR3 is TGTGCCAGCAGCCACGGGACAGTGAATTCACCCCTCCACTTT. It yields the protein CASSHGTVNSPLHF. This chain links TRBV14 with TRBJ1-6; 7 positions match TRBD1. The CDR3 runs to 14 residues. Unmatched junction bases numbered 3, after V lost 3 bases and J lost 7 bases. Germline-derived CDR1 and CDR2 are SGHDN and FVKESK. Complete variable domain (other parts from reference TRBV14 and TRBJ1-6): EAGVTQFPSHSVIEKGQTVTLRCDPISGHDNLYWYRRVMGKEIKFLLHFVKESKQDESGMPNNRFLAERTGGTYSTLKVQPAELEDSGVYFCASSHGTVNSPLHFGNGTRLTVT.